These T cell receptor beta chains were read from a single sample in a study of beta chain features in type 1 diabetes. TCRdb keeps only in-frame clones here, not all; method: immunoSEQ multiplex PCR. The table shows roughly 380,000 clones, with roughly a fifth occurring only once. The material sequenced was naive CD4+ T cells from blood. Every receptor here comes from a woman aged 18-35 years in good health. The CDR3 runs from the conserved cysteine through the conserved F or W. The D gene is left open where the match is weak. Rows give clone size only sometimes, using once, few, many, or a class for an expanded clone.

>TRBV13|few|.|TRBJ2-3
CASSPPREYTDTQYF
TGTGCCAGCAGCCCCCCACGGGAGTACACAGATACGCAGTATTTT
>TRBV7-9|few|TRBD1|TRBJ1-2
CASSPRQGNYGYTF
TGTGCCAGCAGCCCCCGACAGGGCAACTATGGCTACACCTTC
>TRBV5-5|few|TRBD1|TRBJ2-1
CASSLYRTGVYNEQFF
TGTGCCAGCAGCTTATATCGGACAGGGGTCTACAATGAGCAGTTCTTC
>TRBV4-1|.|TRBD2|TRBJ2-2
CASNKRGGTGELFF
TGCGCCAGCAACAAGCGGGGGGGGACCGGGGAGCTGTTTTTT
>TRBV9|.|.|TRBJ2-3
CASSVATGLEDTQYF
TGTGCCAGCAGCGTAGCTACGGGACTTGAAGATACGCAGTATTTT
>TRBV2|few|TRBD1|TRBJ2-1
CASSLQGAVDEQFF
TGTGCCAGTTCTCTACAGGGGGCCGTGGATGAGCAGTTCTTC
>TRBV2|.|.|TRBJ1-5
CASSSEGGNQPQHF
TGTGCCAGCAGCTCCGAGGGGGGGAATCAGCCCCAGCATTTT
>TRBV5-1|few|TRBD2|TRBJ2-3
CASSISGGTDTQYF
TGCGCCAGCAGCATCAGCGGGGGCACAGATACGCAGTATTTT
>TRBV4-3|.|.|TRBJ2-3
CASSQDFTGSF
TGCGCCAGCAGCCAAGATTTTACGGGGAGTTTT
>TRBV5-1|few|.|TRBJ2-5
CASSFPVTQYF
TGCGCCAGCAGCTTCCCGGTTACCCAGTACTTC
>TRBV2|few|TRBD1|TRBJ1-2
CASRPGQGRNYGYTF
TGTGCCAGCAGACCCGGACAGGGGAGGAACTATGGCTACACCTTC
>TRBV6-5|.|.|TRBJ2-5
CASSRGTAGETQYF
TGTGCCAGCAGCAGGGGGACAGCGGGAGAGACCCAGTACTTC
>TRBV4-1|few|TRBD1|TRBJ1-2
CASSQAGQGRYGYTF
TGCGCCAGCAGCCAGGCGGGACAGGGACGCTATGGCTACACCTTC
>TRBV4-2|.|TRBD2|TRBJ2-7
CASSQDEAGGNYEQYF
TGTGCCAGCAGCCAAGATGAAGCGGGAGGGAACTACGAGCAGTACTTC
>TRBV10-3|.|.|TRBJ2-7
CAISPGDKAYEQYF
TGTGCCATCAGCCCCGGGGACAAAGCCTACGAGCAGTACTTC
>TRBV5-6|few|.|TRBJ1-5
CASSLVGREEPQHF
TGTGCCAGCAGCTTGGTCGGCAGGGAAGAGCCCCAGCATTTT
>TRBV20-1|once|TRBD1|TRBJ1-2
CSARTGNGYTF
TGCAGTGCCAGGACAGGGAATGGCTACACCTTC
>TRBV19|few|.|TRBJ1-1
CASSAQRNTEAFF
TGTGCCAGTAGTGCACAGAGGAACACTGAAGCTTTCTTT
>TRBV25-1|.|TRBD2|TRBJ2-3
CASSATSGIGKDTQYF
TGTGCCAGCAGTGCGACTAGCGGGATAGGGAAAGATACGCAGTATTTT
>TRBV29-1|.|.|TRBJ1-1
CSVGLMNTEAFF
TGCAGCGTGGGACTGATGAACACTGAAGCTTTCTTT
>TRBV7-7|.|TRBD2|TRBJ2-1
CASSLEIAGVGNEQFF
TGTGCTAGCAGCTTAGAGATAGCGGGAGTGGGAAATGAGCAGTTCTTC
>TRBV5-1|few|.|TRBJ1-5
CASSLGDNQPQHF
TGCGCCAGCAGCTTAGGGGACAATCAGCCCCAGCATTTT
>TRBV2|few|.|TRBJ2-4
CASIERGGFKNIQYF
TGTGCCAGCATCGAACGTGGAGGTTTCAAAAACATTCAGTACTTC
>TRBV4-2|few|TRBD1|TRBJ1-5
CASSQDVSGGLNQPQHF
TGTGCCAGCAGCCAAGATGTCTCAGGGGGACTCAATCAGCCCCAGCATTTT
>TRBV27|.|.|TRBJ1-1
CASSGGQRNTEAFF
TGTGCCAGCAGTGGAGGACAGAGGAACACTGAAGCTTTCTTT
>TRBV2|few|.|TRBJ2-7
CASSPTGWSYEQYF
TGTGCCAGCAGTCCCACAGGGTGGTCCTACGAGCAGTACTTC
>TRBV30|.|.|TRBJ1-6
CAWSRLVGSDSPLHF
TGTGCCTGGAGTCGCTTGGTGGGGAGCGATTCACCCCTCCACTTT
>TRBV5-1|few|TRBD2|TRBJ2-7
CASSILAGSSYEQYF
TGCGCCAGCAGCATACTAGCGGGGTCTTCCTACGAGCAGTACTTC
>TRBV30|.|TRBD2|TRBJ2-1
CAWSAGLAGVYEQFF
TGTGCCTGGAGTGCGGGACTAGCGGGGGTTTATGAGCAGTTCTTC
>TRBV7-8|.|.|TRBJ2-3
CASSFPPWSSTDTQYF
TGTGCCAGCAGCTTCCCCCCGTGGAGTAGCACAGATACGCAGTATTTT
>TRBV6-1|.|.|TRBJ1-4
CASSEVTPATNEKLFF
TGTGCCAGCAGTGAAGTAACGCCGGCAACTAATGAAAAACTGTTTTTT
>TRBV11-3|few|TRBD2|TRBJ2-3
CASSRANAGVDTQYF
TGTGCCAGCAGCCGCGCGAATGCGGGAGTAGATACGCAGTATTTT
>TRBV14|few|TRBD1|TRBJ1-6
CASSQVTGGGSPLHF
TGTGCCAGCAGCCAAGTGACAGGGGGCGGTTCACCCCTCCACTTT
>TRBV9|.|.|TRBJ2-3
CASSVDGGGTSTDTQYF
TGTGCCAGCAGCGTAGACGGCGGCGGAACTAGCACAGATACGCAGTATTTT
>TRBV30|few|.|TRBJ1-1
CAWSLALNTEAFF
TGTGCCTGGAGTCTAGCTTTGAACACTGAAGCTTTCTTT
>TRBV5-6|.|.|TRBJ2-2
CASSLPGELFF
TGTGCCAGCAGCTTGCCGGGGGAGCTGTTTTTT
>TRBV5-1|few|TRBD1|TRBJ2-5
CASSLGQVPQETQYF
TGCGCCAGCAGCTTAGGACAGGTGCCCCAAGAGACCCAGTACTTC
>TRBV27|.|TRBD1|TRBJ2-3
CASSRQGYADTQYF
TGTGCCAGCAGTCGACAGGGGTACGCAGATACGCAGTATTTT
>TRBV30|.|.|TRBJ2-3
CAWSRSGGNTDTQYF
TGTGCCTGGAGTCGGAGCGGAGGTAACACAGATACGCAGTATTTT
>TRBV10-3|.|TRBD2|TRBJ2-7
CAISDQAGEQYF
TGTGCCATCAGTGACCAAGCGGGGGAGCAGTACTTC
>TRBV29-1|.|.|TRBJ2-5
CSVEDSPFQETQYF
TGCAGCGTTGAGGACTCGCCCTTCCAAGAGACCCAGTACTTC
>TRBV30|.|TRBD2|TRBJ2-7
CAWRTSGIPGEQYF
TGTGCCTGGAGAACTAGCGGGATCCCGGGGGAGCAGTACTTC
>TRBV11-1|few|TRBD1|TRBJ2-7
CASSLRVGQGYEQYF
TGTGCCAGCAGCCTCCGTGTGGGACAGGGCTACGAGCAGTACTTC
>TRBV5-4|.|TRBD2|TRBJ2-1
CASSKPSGYNEQFF
TGTGCCAGCAGCAAGCCTAGCGGTTACAATGAGCAGTTCTTC
>TRBV30|.|TRBD2|TRBJ2-1
CAWSGLAGPYNEQFF
TGTGCCTGGAGTGGACTAGCGGGACCCTACAATGAGCAGTTCTTC
>TRBV2|few|TRBD2|TRBJ2-7
CASKTSGTSYEQYF
TGTGCCAGCAAAACAAGCGGGACTTCCTACGAGCAGTACTTC
>TRBV7-2|.|.|TRBJ1-2
CASSLSPPGGYTF
TGTGCCAGCAGCTTATCCCCTCCCGGGGGCTACACCTTC
>TRBV30|few|TRBD1|TRBJ2-5
CAWRQGAETQYF
TGTGCCTGGAGGCAGGGGGCGGAGACCCAGTACTTC
>TRBV9|few|.|TRBJ2-1
CASSARAGLPHNEQFF
TGTGCCAGCAGCGCCCGAGCGGGCCTCCCCCACAATGAGCAGTTCTTC
>TRBV29-1|.|.|TRBJ1-2
CSIAGAGYGYTF
TGCAGCATCGCAGGGGCTGGCTATGGCTACACCTTC
>TRBV19|few|.|TRBJ1-1
CASSMGRERAFF
TGTGCCAGTAGTATGGGCCGCGAGAGAGCTTTCTTT
>TRBV30|.|.|TRBJ1-2
CACVIQGFYSGYTF
TGTGCCTGTGTGATACAGGGATTCTATTCTGGCTACACCTTC
>TRBV9|few|TRBD2|TRBJ2-7
CASSQTSGGYYEQYF
TGTGCCAGCAGCCAAACTAGCGGGGGCTACTACGAGCAGTACTTC
>TRBV7-6|few|TRBD1|TRBJ2-2
CASSLTGTGELFF
TGTGCCAGCAGCCTGACAGGGACCGGGGAGCTGTTTTTT
>TRBV4-2|few|TRBD2|TRBJ2-2
CASSQDRDYLSLRTGELFF
TGTGCCAGCAGCCAAGATAGGGACTACCTCAGCCTTCGCACCGGGGAGCTGTTTTTT